Listed here are 23 T cell receptor beta chains from one sample, sequenced in a study of blood T cells in healthy people across ages. Sample-barcoded 5' priming and a J-beta primer mix drove a second PCR of 7 to 11 cycles. TCRdb called the 5' RACE reads again in MiXCR, with one record for every CDR3 protein. Of fewer than 900,000 distinct CDR3 sequences in the sample, roughly 50% are singletons; the top ten hold about a third. Sequencing was performed on blood. These TCRs come from a woman aged 55-69 years in good health.

This chain uses TRBV5-1 with TRBJ2-5, with TRBD2 identical over 10 bases. J was trimmed by 1 base and V by 3 bases; bases with no gene match: 6. Germline V gene data show CDR1 as SGHRS and CDR2 as YFSETQ. This CDR3 is built from 16 residues. Here the CDR3 reads CASSSSSGGVQETQYF. The CDR3 coding sequence is TGCGCCAGCAGCTCGTCTAGCGGGGGAGTCCAAGAGACCCAGTACTTC.

The chain recombines TRBV20-1 with TRBJ2-1, with 7 positions matching TRBD2. The trim removed 0 bases at V and 5 bases at J, leaving 7 bases unmatched. CDR3 size: 15 residues. Looked up from germline, CDR1 is DFQATT and CDR2 is SNEGSKA (reference sequence). The CDR3 nucleotides are TGCAGTGCTAGAGACGGCGGGAGTACCGACAATGAGCAGTTCTTC. Translating it yields CSARDGGSTDNEQFF.

The chain combines TRBV29-1 with TRBJ1-2; 7 nucleotides match TRBD1. The CDR3 spans 14 residues. Unmatched junction bases numbered 15, after V lost 6 bases and J lost 8 bases. The germline CDR1 and CDR2 sequences are SQVTM and ANQGSEA. CDR3 coding DNA: TGCAGCGTCCCCTCAGGGCAGGGGGTAGGAGGCTACACCTTC. It is translated as CSVPSGQGVGGYTF. The full variable domain, its missing parts supplied by reference TRBV29-1 and TRBJ1-2, is SAVISQKPSRDICQRGTSLTIQCQVDSQVTMMFWYRQQPGQSLTLIATANQGSEATYESGFVIDKFPISRPNLTFSTLTVSNMSPEDSSIYLCSVPSGQGVGGYTFGSGTRLTVV.

As to this clonotype: One end of the junction does not line up with germline, which may come from a read error. The V gene is TRBV11-2, the J gene TRBJ2-6; possible D gene TRBD1, 6 bases. Germline CDR1 and CDR2: SGHAT and FQNNGV. The CDR3 runs to 14 residues. The CDR3 bases are TGTGCCAGCAGGGGACAATCTGGGGCCATCGTCCTGACTTTC. Its protein is CASRGQSGAIVLTF.

The rearrangement uses TRBV4-3 and TRBJ2-6; D remains ambiguous. V lost 0 bases to trimming and J lost 0 bases, with 6 bases between them. In germline, CDR1 is LGHNA, CDR2 YSLEER. This CDR3 has 16 amino acids. This CDR3 reads CASSQDRGSGANVLTF. The CDR3 region has the DNA TGCGCCAGCAGCCAAGATAGAGGCTCTGGGGCCAACGTCCTGACTTTC.

This clonotype was seen a few times. This chain uses TRBV24-1 with TRBJ1-2; tentatively, D is TRBD1 (5 bases). Trimming cost V 4 bases and J 8 bases, with 19 bases left between them. The CDR3 sequence is 15 residues long. In germline, CDR1 is KGHDR, CDR2 SFDVKD. The DNA of the CDR3 is TGTGCCACCAGTGAGTCGGGACTCGGGCTATTCGGCTACACCTTC. Encoded protein: CATSESGLGLFGYTF.

This clonotype was seen more than once but under ten times. The rearrangement links TRBV12-3 or TRBV12-4 to TRBJ2-1; 7 nucleotides align to TRBD2. With 3 bases clipped from V and 5 bases from J, the junction kept 7 bases outside the gene matches. This CDR3 has 15 amino acids. The CDR3 is CASSLREGGNNEQFF. In nucleotides, the CDR3 is TGTGCCAGCAGTTTGAGGGAGGGCGGGAACAATGAGCAGTTCTTC.

The rearrangement uses TRBV18 and TRBJ1-5; D gene uncertain. The CDR3 consists of 13 residues. The germline V gene has CDR1 KGHSH and CDR2 LQKENI. V was clipped by 3 bases and J by 3 bases, with 6 bases between them. CDR3 sequence (DNA): TGTGCCAGCTCACCGGGAGTCAATCAGCCCCAGCATTTT. Amino acids: CASSPGVNQPQHF.

J is TRBJ2-1 and V is TRBV20-1; a weak D match, TRBD2 (5 bases). V gave up 7 bases and J gave up 5 bases, with 12 bases separating them. This CDR3 is built from 12 residues. Germline values: CDR1 DFQATT, CDR2 SNEGSKA (reference sequence). CDR3 sequence (DNA): TGCAGTGGGGAGCCGGGGAACAATGAGCAGTTCTTC. Translation: CSGEPGNNEQFF.

The V and J genes are TRBV20-1 and TRBJ2-7; D may be TRBD1 (6 bases). V was cut by 0 bases and J by 3 bases, with 15 bases left in between. Germline V CDR1 and CDR2: DFQATT, SNEGSKA (reference sequence). There are 15 residues in the CDR3. Written as DNA, the CDR3 is TGCAGTGCTAGAGACAGGCCAGGGGCGAACTACGAGCAGTACTTC. Protein product: CSARDRPGANYEQYF.

A word on this clonotype: At one end the junction does not follow the germline gene, possibly because of a read error. V and J are TRBV20-1 and TRBJ2-3, with 8 bases fitting TRBD2. Germline CDR1 reads DFQATT; CDR2 reads SNEGSKA (reference sequence). The CDR3 runs to 15 residues. Here the CDR3 reads CSARAGRAGTDTRYF. The CDR3 DNA is TGCAGTGCTAGAGCCGGGAGGGCCGGCACAGATACGCGGTATTTT.

The V gene is TRBV12-3 or TRBV12-4, the J gene TRBJ1-2, with 7 bases aligning to TRBD1. The CDR3 contains 15 residues. V trimming: 5 bases; J trimming: 4 bases; junction bases outside the gene matches: 10. The CDR3: CASSHGQADFYGYTF. Here the CDR3 DNA reads TGTGCCAGCAGTCATGGACAGGCCGACTTCTATGGCTACACCTTC.

There are a few counts of this clonotype. The chain carries TRBV9 and TRBJ1-1; D may be TRBD1 (5 bases). This CDR3 is 13 amino acids long. Germline V lookup: CDR1 SGDLS, CDR2 YYNGEE. V lost 7 bases to trimming and J lost 1 base, with 11 bases between them. CDR3 amino acids: CASGRGRNTEAFF. The CDR3 DNA is TGTGCCAGCGGGAGGGGAAGGAACACTGAAGCTTTCTTT.

This rearrangement joins TRBV29-1 to TRBJ2-1, with TRBD2 identical over 7 bases. The DNA end favors TRBJ2-7, so the J call may be wrong. The CDR3 is 15 residues long. Germline V gene data show CDR1 as SQVTM and CDR2 as ANQGSEA. The CDR3 loop reads CSVPSLADTYNEQYF. The CDR3, as DNA: TGCAGCGTTCCATCCCTAGCGGACACCTACAATGAGCAGTACTTC.

With respect to this clonotype: Since a much larger clone is just one base distant, this may be a read error. The rearrangement joins TRBV27 to TRBJ2-5, with 15 bases matching TRBD2. The J call is doubtful: the DNA matches TRBJ2-7 better. The germline V gene encodes CDR1 MNHEY and CDR2 SMNVEV (reference sequence). The CDR3 has 17 amino acids. The CDR3 DNA sequence: TGTGCCAGCAGTCTGTGGACTAGCGGGAGGGGCCCCGACGAGCAGTACTTC. Its translation: CASSLWTSGRGPDEQYF.

The V and J genes are TRBV20-1 and TRBJ2-1; TRBD2 agrees at 10 bases. The CDR3 is made up of 14 amino acids. Germline V CDR1 and CDR2: DFQATT, SNEGSKA (reference sequence). V was pared by 6 bases and J by 4 bases, with 6 bases of the junction left unmatched. CDR3 region: CSASAGGIYNEQFF. The CDR3 coding sequence is TGCAGTGCATCAGCGGGAGGGATATACAATGAGCAGTTCTTC.

J is TRBJ2-2 and V is TRBV12-3 or TRBV12-4; 9 nucleotides match TRBD2. There are 18 residues in the CDR3. The trim removed 1 base at V and 1 base at J, leaving 7 bases unmatched. CDR3 DNA: TGTGCCAGCAGTTTAGGGATTCGGACTAGCGTGAACACCGGGGAGCTGTTTTTT. Translation: CASSLGIRTSVNTGELFF.

This clonotype has a handful of counts. This chain connects TRBV27 to TRBJ2-5, with 7 bases matching TRBD2. The end of the DNA is better explained by TRBJ2-7, so the J call may be wrong. The CDR3 has 12 amino acids. Germline CDR1 MNHEY, CDR2 SMNVEV (reference sequence). The CDR3 region has the DNA TGTGCCAGCAGTGTCCCGGGGGGCGAGCAGTACTTC. Translation: CASSVPGGEQYF.

This clonotype was seen just once. V and J are TRBV6-5 and TRBJ2-5; tentatively, D is TRBD1 (6 bases). The CDR3 is 14 amino acids. Per the germline V gene, CDR1 is MNHEY and CDR2 is SVGAGI. Deletions cut 2 bases from V and 1 base from J, with 8 bases between. The CDR3 protein is CASSYNRAQETQYF. The CDR3 DNA sequence: TGTGCCAGCAGTTACAACAGGGCCCAAGAGACCCAGTACTTC.

This clonotype was seen only a few times. The rearrangement joins TRBV7-2 to TRBJ2-7; D perhaps matches TRBD1 (5 bases). The CDR3 spans 14 residues. CDR1 and CDR2 (germline): SGHTA, FQGNSA. The V gene lost 1 base and the J gene lost 5 bases, with 12 bases spanning the gap. CDR3 amino acids: CASSLGQGGHEQYF. In nucleotides, the CDR3 is TGTGCCAGCAGCTTAGGTCAGGGTGGTCACGAGCAGTACTTC.

Notes on this clonotype: The junction differs from germline at one of its ends, possibly a read error. In DNA form, the CDR3 reads TGTCCCAGCAGCTTAGTGTCTGGGACAACTGGCTACACCTTC. This codes for CPSSLVSGTTGYTF. This sequence joins TRBV7-9 and TRBJ1-2; possible D gene TRBD1, 6 bases. In germline, CDR1 is SEHNR, CDR2 FQNEAQ (reference sequence). The CDR3 runs 14 residues.

This chain connects TRBV2 to TRBJ2-1; 7 bases fit TRBD2. The CDR3 totals 14 residues. Trimming took 6 bases from V and 3 from J; bases not matched to a gene: 5. Germline loops: CDR1 SNHLY, CDR2 FYNNEI. The CDR3 region has the DNA TGTGCCAGCAGGCTAGCGGAAGTCTACAATGAGCAGTTCTTC. Residues: CASRLAEVYNEQFF.

V is TRBV20-1 and J is TRBJ2-4; D is unresolved. The J call may not be correct, given that the DNA end is closer to TRBJ2-7. The germline CDR1 and CDR2 sequences are DFQATT and SNEGSKA (reference sequence). The CDR3 loop spans 15 amino acids. This CDR3 is CSARTRADPYREQYF. The CDR3 bases are TGCAGTGCTAGAACCCGGGCGGATCCCTATCGCGAGCAGTACTTC.